Listed below are T cell receptor beta chains from one sample, sequenced in a study of blood T cell repertoires in COVID-19. This table comes from immunoSEQ multiplex PCR, and its TCRdb copy is limited to in-frame clones, with some not included. The sample shows roughly 57,000 clones, roughly 90% of them seen only once. Specimen: peripheral blood. These receptors were taken from an elderly man with acute or convalescent COVID-19. Both conserved end residues are part of each CDR3. The D gene is left open where the match is weak. Only some rows state a clone size, as once, few, many or a class for expanded clones.

v_gene: TRBV14
d_gene: TRBD1
abundance: -
j_gene: TRBJ2-3
CDR3aa: CASSQDSGTGTDTQYF
CDR3nt: TGTGCCAGCAGCCAAGATTCCGGGACAGGGACAGATACGCAGTATTTT

v_gene: TRBV5-8
d_gene: -
abundance: -
j_gene: TRBJ1-2
CDR3aa: CASSAWGGNYGYTF
CDR3nt: TGTGCCAGCAGCGCCTGGGGAGGGAACTATGGCTACACCTTC

v_gene: TRBV6-6
d_gene: -
abundance: -
j_gene: TRBJ2-3
CDR3aa: CASSYWDTTDTQYF
CDR3nt: TGTGCCAGCAGTTACTGGGACACCACAGATACGCAGTATTTT

v_gene: TRBV29-1
d_gene: -
abundance: -
j_gene: TRBJ1-2
CDR3aa: CSVDGGPPNYGYTF
CDR3nt: TGCAGCGTTGATGGAGGCCCCCCTAACTATGGCTACACCTTC

v_gene: TRBV6-6
d_gene: TRBD1
abundance: -
j_gene: TRBJ2-7
CDR3aa: CASSNRDRDSSYEQYF
CDR3nt: TGTGCCAGCAGTAACCGGGACAGGGACAGCTCCTACGAGCAGTACTTC

v_gene: TRBV6-1
d_gene: -
abundance: -
j_gene: TRBJ1-3
CDR3aa: CASSEGVVGNTIYF
CDR3nt: TGTGCCAGCAGTGAAGGAGTGGTAGGAAACACCATATATTTT

v_gene: TRBV11-2
d_gene: TRBD1
abundance: few
j_gene: TRBJ2-7
CDR3aa: CASSSYRGQAYEQYF
CDR3nt: TGTGCCAGCAGCTCCTACAGGGGGCAAGCCTACGAGCAGTACTTC

v_gene: TRBV5-6
d_gene: TRBD1
abundance: -
j_gene: TRBJ1-1
CDR3aa: CASSSRTGTEAFF
CDR3nt: TGTGCCAGCAGCTCCCGGACAGGGACTGAAGCTTTCTTT

v_gene: TRBV4-1
d_gene: TRBD1
abundance: -
j_gene: TRBJ1-6
CDR3aa: CASSQLTSGTGEQSPLHF
CDR3nt: TGCGCCAGCAGCCAGCTAACCTCCGGGACAGGGGAACAATCACCCCTCCACTTT

v_gene: TRBV2
d_gene: TRBD1
abundance: -
j_gene: TRBJ2-1
CDR3aa: CASSPGQYNEQFF
CDR3nt: TGTGCCAGCAGTCCGGGACAGTACAATGAGCAGTTCTTC

v_gene: TRBV5-1
d_gene: TRBD2
abundance: -
j_gene: TRBJ2-5
CDR3aa: CASSSYGLAGGETQYF
CDR3nt: TGCGCCAGCAGCTCATACGGACTAGCGGGGGGTGAGACCCAGTACTTC

v_gene: TRBV5-4
d_gene: -
abundance: -
j_gene: TRBJ2-1
CDR3aa: CASSLGQRRYNEQFF
CDR3nt: TGTGCCAGCAGCTTGGGCCAGAGGCGATACAATGAGCAGTTCTTC

v_gene: TRBV12-5
d_gene: -
abundance: -
j_gene: TRBJ2-1
CDR3aa: CASGRGEGVNEQFF
CDR3nt: TGTGCTAGTGGTAGAGGGGAGGGGGTCAATGAGCAGTTCTTC

v_gene: TRBV2
d_gene: -
abundance: -
j_gene: TRBJ1-2
CDR3aa: CASSEVTRGSYGYTF
CDR3nt: TGTGCCAGCAGTGAAGTGACCAGGGGTTCCTATGGCTACACCTTC

v_gene: TRBV5-1
d_gene: TRBD1
abundance: -
j_gene: TRBJ1-1
CDR3aa: CASRSTGLVTEAFF
CDR3nt: TGCGCCAGCAGATCGACAGGGTTAGTCACTGAAGCTTTCTTT

v_gene: TRBV5-1
d_gene: TRBD1
abundance: -
j_gene: TRBJ2-5
CDR3aa: CASSPDRGGETQYF
CDR3nt: TGCGCCAGCAGCCCCGACAGGGGAGGAGAGACCCAGTACTTC

v_gene: TRBV6-1
d_gene: TRBD1
abundance: few
j_gene: TRBJ1-5
CDR3aa: CASSEGQLMGNQPQHF
CDR3nt: TGTGCCAGCAGTGAGGGACAGCTTATGGGCAATCAGCCCCAGCATTTT

v_gene: TRBV6-2/TRBV6-3
d_gene: TRBD1
abundance: once
j_gene: TRBJ2-7
CDR3aa: CASSPGTGFAYEQYF
CDR3nt: TGTGCCAGCAGCCCCGGGACAGGGTTTGCCTACGAGCAGTACTTC

v_gene: TRBV6-5
d_gene: -
abundance: -
j_gene: TRBJ1-5
CDR3aa: CASRMDGQTNQPQHF
CDR3nt: TGTGCCAGCAGGATGGACGGACAGACGAATCAGCCCCAGCATTTT

v_gene: TRBV5-5
d_gene: -
abundance: -
j_gene: TRBJ1-2
CDR3aa: CASSLDGSPLNYGYTF
CDR3nt: TGTGCCAGCAGCTTAGACGGGTCACCTCTTAACTATGGCTACACCTTC

v_gene: TRBV6-6
d_gene: -
abundance: -
j_gene: TRBJ2-7
CDR3aa: CASSSPGVGPAGEQYF
CDR3nt: TGTGCCAGCAGTTCCCCCGGAGTAGGGCCCGCGGGGGAGCAGTACTTC

v_gene: TRBV3-1/TRBV3-2
d_gene: -
abundance: -
j_gene: TRBJ1-3
CDR3aa: CASSQDAGLRSGNTIYF
CDR3nt: TGTGCCAGCAGCCAAGACGCTGGACTTAGGTCTGGAAACACCATATATTTT

v_gene: TRBV2
d_gene: TRBD1
abundance: -
j_gene: TRBJ1-5
CDR3aa: CASTDRDGGQPQHF
CDR3nt: TGTGCCAGCACCGACAGGGACGGGGGTCAGCCCCAGCATTTT

v_gene: TRBV24-1
d_gene: -
abundance: -
j_gene: TRBJ1-1
CDR3aa: CATSDPGQTEAFF
CDR3nt: TGTGCCACCAGTGACCCCGGACAGACTGAAGCTTTCTTT

v_gene: TRBV18
d_gene: TRBD1
abundance: -
j_gene: TRBJ2-5
CDR3aa: CASSPWDSQETQYF
CDR3nt: TGTGCCAGCTCACCATGGGACAGTCAAGAGACCCAGTACTTC

v_gene: TRBV7-2
d_gene: TRBD1
abundance: few
j_gene: TRBJ1-5
CDR3aa: CASSLDRGGEPQHF
CDR3nt: TGTGCCAGCAGCCTCGACAGGGGAGGCGAGCCCCAGCATTTT

v_gene: TRBV5-1
d_gene: -
abundance: -
j_gene: TRBJ1-2
CDR3aa: CASSSIVPGGYTF
CDR3nt: TGCGCCAGCAGCTCCATAGTGCCCGGGGGCTACACCTTC

v_gene: TRBV5-5
d_gene: -
abundance: -
j_gene: TRBJ1-2
CDR3aa: CASSLDTYGYTF
CDR3nt: TGTGCCAGCAGCCTGGACACCTATGGCTACACCTTC

v_gene: TRBV6-5
d_gene: -
abundance: -
j_gene: TRBJ2-2
CDR3aa: CASHRDTGELFF
CDR3nt: TGTGCCAGCCACAGGGACACCGGGGAGCTGTTTTTT

v_gene: TRBV18
d_gene: -
abundance: few
j_gene: TRBJ1-5
CDR3aa: CASSPFGDSNQPQHF
CDR3nt: TGTGCCAGCTCACCCTTTGGAGATAGCAATCAGCCCCAGCATTTT

v_gene: TRBV7-8
d_gene: -
abundance: -
j_gene: TRBJ2-7
CDR3aa: CASSSPPTQGPYEQYF
CDR3nt: TGTGCCAGCAGCTCGCCACCAACACAGGGCCCCTACGAGCAGTACTTC

v_gene: TRBV11-2
d_gene: -
abundance: -
j_gene: TRBJ2-7
CDR3aa: CASSLEPGSSYEQYF
CDR3nt: TGTGCCAGCAGCTTAGAACCGGGGAGCTCCTACGAGCAGTACTTC

v_gene: TRBV5-1
d_gene: TRBD1
abundance: -
j_gene: TRBJ2-7
CDR3aa: CASSLGQGSSYEQYF
CDR3nt: TGCGCCAGCAGCTTGGGACAGGGGAGCTCCTACGAGCAGTACTTC

v_gene: TRBV10-3
d_gene: -
abundance: few
j_gene: TRBJ2-1
CDR3aa: CAISDPSGLNNEQFF
CDR3nt: TGTGCCATCAGCGACCCCAGCGGACTAAACAATGAGCAGTTCTTC

v_gene: TRBV6-5
d_gene: -
abundance: -
j_gene: TRBJ1-4
CDR3aa: CASTPRAGNEKLFF
CDR3nt: TGTGCCAGCACCCCACGGGCAGGGAATGAAAAACTGTTTTTT

v_gene: TRBV27
d_gene: -
abundance: -
j_gene: TRBJ2-7
CDR3aa: CASSLSGGFSEQYF
CDR3nt: TGTGCCAGCAGTTTATCGGGCGGGTTTAGCGAGCAGTACTTC

v_gene: TRBV24-1
d_gene: TRBD1
abundance: -
j_gene: TRBJ2-6
CDR3aa: CAIGTGSSGANVLTF
CDR3nt: TGTGCCATAGGGACAGGGAGCTCTGGGGCCAACGTCCTGACTTTC

v_gene: TRBV24-1
d_gene: TRBD1
abundance: -
j_gene: TRBJ2-5
CDR3aa: CATSDLRPGQLQETQYF
CDR3nt: TGTGCCACCAGTGATTTAAGACCGGGACAGTTACAAGAGACCCAGTACTTC

v_gene: TRBV19
d_gene: -
abundance: -
j_gene: TRBJ2-5
CDR3aa: CASSINRGETQYF
CDR3nt: TGTGCCAGTAGTATCAATAGGGGTGAGACCCAGTACTTC

v_gene: TRBV7-2
d_gene: -
abundance: -
j_gene: TRBJ1-5
CDR3aa: CASSFQSGRDQPQHF
CDR3nt: TGTGCCAGCAGCTTCCAGTCCGGCAGGGATCAGCCCCAGCATTTT

v_gene: TRBV19
d_gene: TRBD1
abundance: -
j_gene: TRBJ2-1
CDR3aa: CASSIRQGSSYLNEQFF
CDR3nt: TGTGCCAGTAGTATCCGACAGGGTAGCTCCTATCTCAATGAGCAGTTCTTC

v_gene: TRBV19
d_gene: TRBD1
abundance: -
j_gene: TRBJ1-4
CDR3aa: CASSGTVNEKLFF
CDR3nt: TGTGCCAGTAGCGGGACAGTTAATGAAAAACTGTTTTTT

v_gene: TRBV6-1
d_gene: -
abundance: -
j_gene: TRBJ1-2
CDR3aa: CASSEGARANGYTF
CDR3nt: TGTGCCAGCAGTGAAGGAGCCAGGGCCAATGGCTACACCTTC

v_gene: TRBV27
d_gene: -
abundance: -
j_gene: TRBJ1-2
CDR3aa: CASRKDRMGGYTF
CDR3nt: TGTGCCAGCAGGAAAGACAGAATGGGCGGCTACACCTTC

v_gene: TRBV7-2
d_gene: TRBD1
abundance: -
j_gene: TRBJ2-2
CDR3aa: CASSARTGSGELFF
CDR3nt: TGTGCCAGCAGCGCTAGGACAGGGTCCGGGGAGCTGTTTTTT

v_gene: TRBV2
d_gene: TRBD1
abundance: -
j_gene: TRBJ2-7
CDR3aa: CASSARDRGAYEQYF
CDR3nt: TGTGCCAGCAGTGCACGGGACAGGGGGGCCTACGAGCAGTACTTC

v_gene: TRBV28
d_gene: -
abundance: -
j_gene: TRBJ1-4
CDR3aa: CASSLFGSEKLFF
CDR3nt: TGTGCCAGCAGTTTATTCGGGAGTGAAAAACTGTTTTTT

v_gene: TRBV3-1/TRBV3-2
d_gene: TRBD2
abundance: -
j_gene: TRBJ2-5
CDR3aa: CASSRGTSEGETQYF
CDR3nt: TGTGCCAGCAGCCGAGGGACTAGCGAAGGGGAGACCCAGTACTTC

v_gene: TRBV10-3
d_gene: TRBD1
abundance: -
j_gene: TRBJ2-2
CDR3aa: CAISAPGGTGELFF
CDR3nt: TGTGCCATCAGTGCTCCAGGGGGCACCGGGGAGCTGTTTTTT

v_gene: TRBV3-1/TRBV3-2
d_gene: TRBD1
abundance: -
j_gene: TRBJ2-5
CDR3aa: CASSRGTGANQETQYF
CDR3nt: TGTGCCAGCAGCCGGGGGACAGGGGCGAACCAAGAGACCCAGTACTTC

v_gene: TRBV5-6
d_gene: -
abundance: -
j_gene: TRBJ1-1
CDR3aa: CASSPTGRATEAFF
CDR3nt: TGTGCCAGCAGCCCAACAGGGCGAGCGACTGAAGCTTTCTTT

v_gene: TRBV5-1
d_gene: TRBD2
abundance: -
j_gene: TRBJ2-3
CDR3aa: CASSVAGGTDTQYF
CDR3nt: TGCGCCAGCAGCGTAGCGGGGGGTACAGATACGCAGTATTTT

v_gene: TRBV5-1
d_gene: -
abundance: -
j_gene: TRBJ2-3
CDR3aa: CASTLGPSFTDTQYF
CDR3nt: TGCGCCAGCACTTTGGGGCCTTCTTTCACAGATACGCAGTATTTT

v_gene: TRBV6-5
d_gene: -
abundance: -
j_gene: TRBJ2-1
CDR3aa: CASTRDTASYNEQFF
CDR3nt: TGTGCCAGCACCCGAGACACGGCTTCGTACAATGAGCAGTTCTTC

v_gene: TRBV7-9
d_gene: -
abundance: once
j_gene: TRBJ2-3
CDR3aa: CASSRSAVTQYF
CDR3nt: TGTGCCAGCAGCCGCAGTGCGGTGACGCAGTATTTT

v_gene: TRBV28
d_gene: TRBD2
abundance: -
j_gene: TRBJ2-7
CDR3aa: CASSLMTSRSYEQYF
CDR3nt: TGTGCCAGCAGTCTGATGACTAGCCGCTCCTACGAGCAGTACTTC

v_gene: TRBV19
d_gene: -
abundance: -
j_gene: TRBJ2-1
CDR3aa: CATRSPYNEQFF
CDR3nt: TGTGCCACTCGGTCACCCTACAATGAGCAGTTCTTC

v_gene: TRBV7-8
d_gene: -
abundance: -
j_gene: TRBJ1-1
CDR3aa: CASSSRVPYSPGDTEAFF
CDR3nt: TGTGCCAGCAGCTCCCGGGTGCCGTATAGCCCAGGGGACACTGAAGCTTTCTTT